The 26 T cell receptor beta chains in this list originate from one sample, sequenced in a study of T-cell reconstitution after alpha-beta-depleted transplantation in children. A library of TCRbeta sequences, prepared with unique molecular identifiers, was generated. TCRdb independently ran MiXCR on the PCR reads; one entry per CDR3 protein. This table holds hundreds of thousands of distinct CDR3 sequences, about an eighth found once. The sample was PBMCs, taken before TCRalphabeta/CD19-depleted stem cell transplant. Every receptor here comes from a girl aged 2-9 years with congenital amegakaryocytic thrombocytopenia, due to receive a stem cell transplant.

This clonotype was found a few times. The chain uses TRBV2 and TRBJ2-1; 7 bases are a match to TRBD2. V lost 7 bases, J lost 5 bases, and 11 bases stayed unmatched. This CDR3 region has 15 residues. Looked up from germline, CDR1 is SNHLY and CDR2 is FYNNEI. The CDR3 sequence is CASTMREGHNNEQFF. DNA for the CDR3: TGTGCCAGCACCATGAGGGAGGGCCACAACAATGAGCAGTTCTTC.

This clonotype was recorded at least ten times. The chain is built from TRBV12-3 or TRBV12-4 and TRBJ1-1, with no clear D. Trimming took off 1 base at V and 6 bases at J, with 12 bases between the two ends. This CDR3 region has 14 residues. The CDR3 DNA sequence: TGTGCCAGCAGTTTAGACGGGCAGGCGGCTGAAGCTTTCTTT. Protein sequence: CASSLDGQAAEAFF.

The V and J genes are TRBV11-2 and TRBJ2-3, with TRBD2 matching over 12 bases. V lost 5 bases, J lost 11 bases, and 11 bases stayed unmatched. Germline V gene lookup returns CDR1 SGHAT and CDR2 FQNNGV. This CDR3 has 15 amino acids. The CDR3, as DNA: TGTGCCAGCAGCCCCGGACTAGCGGGGACTCTTCTGCAGTATTTT. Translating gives CASSPGLAGTLLQYF.

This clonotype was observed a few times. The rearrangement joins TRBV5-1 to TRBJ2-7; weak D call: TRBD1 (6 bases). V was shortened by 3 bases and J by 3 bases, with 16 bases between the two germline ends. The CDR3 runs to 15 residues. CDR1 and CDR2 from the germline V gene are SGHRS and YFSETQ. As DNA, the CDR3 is TGCGCCAGCAGCTCAGGGATTGGACAGAGCTACGAGCAGTACTTC. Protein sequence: CASSSGIGQSYEQYF.

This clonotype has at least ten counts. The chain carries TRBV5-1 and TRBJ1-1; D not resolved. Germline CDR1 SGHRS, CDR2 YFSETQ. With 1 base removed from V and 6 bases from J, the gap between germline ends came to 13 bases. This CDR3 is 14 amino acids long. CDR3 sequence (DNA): TGCGCCAGCAGCTTGCGGGCCTCGCCCGCTGAAGCTTTCTTT. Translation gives CASSLRASPAEAFF.

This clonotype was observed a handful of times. Written as DNA, the CDR3 is TGCAGTGCTAGTACTTTTTCGCCTAGTGGGTACGATACGCAGTATTTT. This translates into CSASTFSPSGYDTQYF. The chain employs TRBV20-1 and TRBJ2-3; unclear D gene. Germline assignment: CDR1 DFQATT and CDR2 SNEGSKA (reference sequence). The length of the CDR3 is 16 residues. V dropped 3 bases and J dropped 6 bases, with 22 bases sitting between them.

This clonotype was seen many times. The DNA of the CDR3 is TGCAGTGCCCCTAGGGGATCCGAAATTACAGATACGCAGTATTTT. It specifies CSAPRGSEITDTQYF. The chain links TRBV20-1 to TRBJ2-3; a weak D match, TRBD1 (5 bases). Germline lookup yields CDR1 DFQATT and CDR2 SNEGSKA (reference sequence). V gave up 6 bases and J gave up 3 bases, with 19 bases separating them. The CDR3 contains 15 residues.

The CDR3 here is CASSKNRKPRETEAFF. CDR3 bases: TGTGCCAGCAGCAAAAATAGGAAACCGAGGGAAACTGAAGCTTTCTTT. This rearrangement joins TRBV21-1 to TRBJ1-1. TRBV21-1 is a listed pseudogene. The CDR3 is made up of 16 amino acids.

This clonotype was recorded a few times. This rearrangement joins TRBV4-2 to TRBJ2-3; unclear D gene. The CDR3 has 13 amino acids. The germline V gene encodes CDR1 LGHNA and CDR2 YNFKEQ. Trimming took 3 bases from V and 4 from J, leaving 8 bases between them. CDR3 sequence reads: CASSHPRSDTQYF. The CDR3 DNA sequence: TGTGCCAGCAGCCACCCGCGGTCAGATACGCAGTATTTT.

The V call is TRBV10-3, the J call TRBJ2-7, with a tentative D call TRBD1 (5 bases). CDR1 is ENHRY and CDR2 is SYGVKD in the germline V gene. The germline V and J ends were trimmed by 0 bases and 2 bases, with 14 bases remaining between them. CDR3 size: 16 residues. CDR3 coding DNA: TGTGCCATCAGTGAGTCGACTCAGGGAAAAGCCTACGAGCAGTACTTC. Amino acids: CAISESTQGKAYEQYF.

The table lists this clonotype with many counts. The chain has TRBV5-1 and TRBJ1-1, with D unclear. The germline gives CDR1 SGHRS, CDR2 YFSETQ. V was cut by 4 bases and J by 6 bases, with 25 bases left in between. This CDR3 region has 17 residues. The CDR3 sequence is CASSPGFGGVDPSEAFF. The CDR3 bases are TGCGCCAGCAGCCCTGGCTTTGGTGGGGTTGATCCCTCTGAAGCTTTCTTT.

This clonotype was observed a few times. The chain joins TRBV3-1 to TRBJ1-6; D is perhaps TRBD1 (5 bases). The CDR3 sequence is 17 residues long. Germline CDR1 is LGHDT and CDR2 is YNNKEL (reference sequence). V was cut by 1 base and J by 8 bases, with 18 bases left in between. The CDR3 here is CASSQAWRGVKYSPLHF. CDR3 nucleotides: TGTGCCAGCAGCCAAGCCTGGAGGGGCGTAAAGTATTCACCCCTCCACTTT.

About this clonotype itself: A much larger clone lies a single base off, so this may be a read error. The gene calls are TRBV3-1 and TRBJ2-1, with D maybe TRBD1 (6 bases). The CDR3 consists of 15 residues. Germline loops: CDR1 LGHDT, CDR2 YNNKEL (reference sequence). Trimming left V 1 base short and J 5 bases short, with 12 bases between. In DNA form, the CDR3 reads TGTGCCAGCAGCCAAGTACGGACAGCGAACAATGAGCAGTTCTTC. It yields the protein CASSQVRTANNEQFF.

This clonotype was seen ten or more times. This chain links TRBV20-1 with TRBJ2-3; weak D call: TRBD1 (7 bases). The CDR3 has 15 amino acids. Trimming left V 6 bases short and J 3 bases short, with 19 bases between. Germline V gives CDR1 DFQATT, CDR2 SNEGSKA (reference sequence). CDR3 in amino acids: CSAEGGTAPTDTQYF. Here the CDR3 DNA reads TGCAGTGCAGAGGGCGGGACAGCGCCAACAGATACGCAGTATTTT.

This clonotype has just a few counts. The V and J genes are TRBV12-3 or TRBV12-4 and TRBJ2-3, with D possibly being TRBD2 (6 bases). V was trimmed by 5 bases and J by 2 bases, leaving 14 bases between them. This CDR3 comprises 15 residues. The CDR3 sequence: CASSPGGRFTDTQYF. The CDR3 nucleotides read TGTGCCAGCAGTCCCGGGGGACGATTCACAGATACGCAGTATTTT.

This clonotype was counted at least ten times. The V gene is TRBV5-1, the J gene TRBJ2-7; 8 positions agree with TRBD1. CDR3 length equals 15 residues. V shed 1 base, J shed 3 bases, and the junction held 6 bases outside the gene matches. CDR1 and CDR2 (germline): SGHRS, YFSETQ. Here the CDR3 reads CASSLTGTGGYEQYF. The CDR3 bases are TGCGCCAGCAGCTTGACCGGGACAGGAGGCTACGAGCAGTACTTC.

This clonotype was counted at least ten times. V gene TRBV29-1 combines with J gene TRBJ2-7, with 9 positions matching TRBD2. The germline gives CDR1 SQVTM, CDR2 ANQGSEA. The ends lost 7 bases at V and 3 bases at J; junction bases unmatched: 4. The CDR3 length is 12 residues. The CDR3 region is CSARTSVYEQYF. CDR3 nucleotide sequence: TGCAGCGCGCGGACTAGCGTCTACGAGCAGTACTTC.

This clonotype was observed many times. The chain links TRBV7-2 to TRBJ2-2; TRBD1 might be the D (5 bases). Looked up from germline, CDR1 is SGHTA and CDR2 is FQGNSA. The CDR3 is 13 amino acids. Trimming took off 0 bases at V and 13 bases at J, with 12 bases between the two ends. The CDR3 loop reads CASSLASPQGLFF. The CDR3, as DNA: TGTGCCAGCAGCTTAGCATCCCCCCAGGGGCTGTTTTTT.

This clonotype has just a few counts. The CDR3 nucleotides are TGTGCCAGCAGTCCGAGTCCGGGACGTCTGGGGGATGAGCAGTTCTTC. Translation: CASSPSPGRLGDEQFF. The rearrangement uses TRBV7-3 and TRBJ2-1; D assignment may be TRBD1 or TRBD2 (5 bases each). The CDR3 is 16 amino acids. The germline V and J ends were trimmed by 6 bases and 8 bases, with 23 bases remaining between them. CDR1 is SGHTA, CDR2 FQGTGA, per germline.

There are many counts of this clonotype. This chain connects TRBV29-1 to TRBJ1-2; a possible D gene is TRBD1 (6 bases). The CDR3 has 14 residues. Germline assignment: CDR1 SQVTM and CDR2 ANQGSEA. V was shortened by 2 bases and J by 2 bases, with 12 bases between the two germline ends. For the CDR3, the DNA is TGCAGCGTTGAACAGGCAGGGGCGAACTATGGCTACACCTTC. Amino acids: CSVEQAGANYGYTF.

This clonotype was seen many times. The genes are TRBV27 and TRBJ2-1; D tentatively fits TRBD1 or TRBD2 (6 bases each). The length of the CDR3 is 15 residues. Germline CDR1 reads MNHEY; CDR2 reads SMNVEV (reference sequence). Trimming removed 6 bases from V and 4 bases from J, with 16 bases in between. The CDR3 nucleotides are TGTGCCAGCAGCCTGTGGGGGGCAGGGTACAATGAGCAGTTCTTC. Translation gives CASSLWGAGYNEQFF.

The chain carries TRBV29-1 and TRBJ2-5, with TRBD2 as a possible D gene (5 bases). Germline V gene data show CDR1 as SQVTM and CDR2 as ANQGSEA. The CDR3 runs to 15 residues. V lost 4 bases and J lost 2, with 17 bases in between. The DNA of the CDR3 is TGCAGCGTTGGGGGTAAACGGGGATCTCAAGAGACCCAGTACTTC. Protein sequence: CSVGGKRGSQETQYF.

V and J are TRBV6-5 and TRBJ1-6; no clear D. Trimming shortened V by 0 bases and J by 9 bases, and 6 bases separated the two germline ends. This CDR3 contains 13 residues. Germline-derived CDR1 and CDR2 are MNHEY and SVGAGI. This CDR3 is CASSYSGVSPLHF. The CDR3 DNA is TGTGCCAGCAGTTACTCGGGAGTTTCACCCCTCCACTTT.

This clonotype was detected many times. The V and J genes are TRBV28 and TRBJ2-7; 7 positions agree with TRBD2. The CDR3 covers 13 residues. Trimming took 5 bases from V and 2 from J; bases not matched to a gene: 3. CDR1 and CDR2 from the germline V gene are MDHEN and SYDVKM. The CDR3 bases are TGTGCCAGCAGTGGACTAGTTCCCTACGAGCAGTACTTC. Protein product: CASSGLVPYEQYF.

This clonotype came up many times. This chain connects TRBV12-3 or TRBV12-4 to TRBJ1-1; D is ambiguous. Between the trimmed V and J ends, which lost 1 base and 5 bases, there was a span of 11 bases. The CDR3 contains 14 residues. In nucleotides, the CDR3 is TGTGCCAGCAGTTTAGAGATAGGGAGAACTGAAGCTTTCTTT. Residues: CASSLEIGRTEAFF.

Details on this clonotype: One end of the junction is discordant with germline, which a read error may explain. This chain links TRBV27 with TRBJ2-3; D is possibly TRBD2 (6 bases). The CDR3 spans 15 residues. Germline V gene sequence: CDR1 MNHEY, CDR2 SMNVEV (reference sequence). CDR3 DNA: TGTGTCAGCAGTTTGGAACTAGCCCTCGCAGATACGCAGTATTTT. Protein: CVSSLELALADTQYF.